The rows below give T cell receptor beta chains drawn from one sample of a study of blood T cell repertoires in COVID-19. Profiled with immunoSEQ multiplex PCR; TCRdb holds only in-frame clones, not every one. The sample has 150,000 or so clones, about 85% seen once. Sequenced sample: peripheral blood. Receptors were obtained from a woman aged 45-65 years with COVID-19, enrolled during active disease. Each CDR3 is given with its conserved first and last residue. Fields, in order: J gene, D gene, clone size, V gene, CDR3 protein, CDR3 DNA. D genes are given only for firm matches. Not all rows give a size; the values are once, few, many and, for expanded clones, a class.

TRBJ1-3 | - | - | TRBV3-1/TRBV3-2 | CASSQDLSSGNTIYF | TGTGCCAGCAGCCAAGATCTCAGCTCTGGAAACACCATATATTTT
TRBJ1-5 | - | few | TRBV7-9 | CASSPGTNSNQPQHF | TGTGCCAGCAGTCCAGGGACAAATAGCAATCAGCCCCAGCATTTT
TRBJ2-5 | TRBD2 | - | TRBV4-2 | CASSQDPITSGAETQYF | TGTGCCAGCAGCCAAGATCCCATCACTAGCGGTGCAGAGACCCAGTACTTC
TRBJ1-1 | - | - | TRBV10-1 | CASSGGSQNTEAFF | TGCGCCAGCAGTGGAGGGTCCCAGAACACTGAAGCTTTCTTT
TRBJ1-2 | TRBD1 | few | TRBV19 | CASSIGTGEYGYTF | TGTGCCAGTAGTATCGGGACAGGCGAGTATGGCTACACCTTC
TRBJ2-5 | - | - | TRBV11-3 | CASRSLGASQETQYF | TGTGCCAGCAGATCTTTGGGGGCCTCCCAAGAGACCCAGTACTTC
TRBJ2-1 | TRBD1 | few | TRBV29-1 | CSTRDRGFDNEQFF | TGCAGCACCCGTGACAGGGGTTTCGACAATGAGCAGTTCTTC
TRBJ1-2 | - | - | TRBV2 | CASSEAGANYGYTF | TGTGCCAGCAGTGAGGCGGGCGCCAACTATGGCTACACCTTC
TRBJ1-5 | TRBD1 | - | TRBV19 | CASMGAGGGQPQHF | TGTGCCAGTATGGGGGCAGGGGGTGGTCAGCCCCAGCATTTT
TRBJ2-4 | TRBD2 | - | TRBV3-1/TRBV3-2 | CASSQGGGNKNIQYF | TGTGCCAGCAGCCAAGGCGGGGGGAACAAAAACATTCAGTACTTC
TRBJ2-1 | - | - | TRBV2 | CASSGRPAYNEQFF | TGTGCCAGCAGTGGGAGACCGGCCTACAATGAGCAGTTCTTC
TRBJ2-7 | TRBD2 | - | TRBV19 | CASSIGGLAGDIEQYF | TGTGCCAGTAGTATAGGTGGACTAGCGGGGGACATCGAGCAGTACTTC
TRBJ1-2 | - | few | TRBV14 | CASSQGSYYGYTF | TGTGCCAGCAGCCAAGGGAGCTACTATGGCTACACCTTC
TRBJ2-5 | TRBD2 | - | TRBV19 | CASSKTSGQETQYF | TGTGCCAGTAGTAAGACTAGCGGCCAAGAGACCCAGTACTTC
TRBJ2-7 | - | - | TRBV6-5 | CASSYADRNYEQYF | TGTGCCAGCAGTTACGCGGACAGAAACTACGAGCAGTACTTC
TRBJ2-1 | - | - | TRBV9 | CASSATGAGGANNEQFF | TGTGCCAGCAGCGCCACAGGAGCGGGTGGGGCGAACAATGAGCAGTTCTTC
TRBJ2-7 | - | - | TRBV30 | CAWSETDSTPPQYF | TGTGCCTGGAGTGAAACTGACAGTACCCCTCCGCAGTACTTC
TRBJ2-7 | TRBD2 | - | TRBV7-9 | CASSLSGLAGDEQYF | TGTGCCAGCAGCTTATCCGGACTAGCGGGGGACGAGCAGTACTTC
TRBJ2-3 | TRBD2 | few | TRBV5-6 | CASSFGLLAVVDTQYF | TGTGCCAGCAGCTTTGGACTACTAGCGGTCGTAGATACGCAGTATTTT
TRBJ2-1 | TRBD2 | - | TRBV4-2 | CASSQAPLAGEYNEQFF | TGTGCCAGCAGCCAAGCCCCACTAGCGGGGGAGTACAATGAGCAGTTCTTC
TRBJ2-7 | - | - | TRBV27 | CASSLQGTPYYEQYF | TGTGCCAGCAGTTTACAGGGAACCCCCTACTACGAGCAGTACTTC